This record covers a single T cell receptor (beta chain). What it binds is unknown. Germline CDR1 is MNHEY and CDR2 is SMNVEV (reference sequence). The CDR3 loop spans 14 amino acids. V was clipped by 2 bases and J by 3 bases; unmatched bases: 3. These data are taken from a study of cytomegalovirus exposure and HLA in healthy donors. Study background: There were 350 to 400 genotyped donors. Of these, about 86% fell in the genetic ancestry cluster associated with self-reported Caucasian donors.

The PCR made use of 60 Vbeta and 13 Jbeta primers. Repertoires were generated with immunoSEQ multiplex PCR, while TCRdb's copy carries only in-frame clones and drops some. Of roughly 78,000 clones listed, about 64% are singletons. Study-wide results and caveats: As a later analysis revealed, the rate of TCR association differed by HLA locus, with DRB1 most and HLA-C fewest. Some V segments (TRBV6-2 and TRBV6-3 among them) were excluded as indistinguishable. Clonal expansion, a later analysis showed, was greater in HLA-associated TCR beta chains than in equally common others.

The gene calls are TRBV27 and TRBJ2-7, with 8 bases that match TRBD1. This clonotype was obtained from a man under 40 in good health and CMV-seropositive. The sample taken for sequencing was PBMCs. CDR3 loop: CASSLSDRGYEQYF. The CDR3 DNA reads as TGTGCCAGCAGTTTAAGTGACAGGGGCTACGAGCAGTACTTC.